This T cell receptor beta chain was found in a study of patients and donors after allogeneic stem cell transplantation. TCRdb reprocessed the RT-PCR reads via MiXCR and lists one record per CDR3 protein. This sample has 400,000 to 450,000 distinct CDR3 sequences, with more than 15% found just once. Germline CDR1 reads DFQATT; CDR2 reads SNEGSKA (reference sequence). The CDR3 length is 14 residues. Trimming stripped 4 bases from V and 0 bases from J, with 12 bases between. The sample holds a few counts of this clonotype. The sequencing sample was made of blood, either unsorted or a sorted T cell fraction (not recorded which). This sequence joins TRBV20-1 and TRBJ1-1, with D unresolved. This receptor was identified in a human donor who was either an allogeneic HSCT recipient or a stem cell or donor lymphocyte infusion donor (not recorded which). It is not recorded whose cells these are; they may come from a transplant donor. The CDR3 sequence: CSAIRRSMNTEAFF. The CDR3 bases are TGCAGTGCTATAAGGCGGTCAATGAACACTGAAGCTTTCTTT.